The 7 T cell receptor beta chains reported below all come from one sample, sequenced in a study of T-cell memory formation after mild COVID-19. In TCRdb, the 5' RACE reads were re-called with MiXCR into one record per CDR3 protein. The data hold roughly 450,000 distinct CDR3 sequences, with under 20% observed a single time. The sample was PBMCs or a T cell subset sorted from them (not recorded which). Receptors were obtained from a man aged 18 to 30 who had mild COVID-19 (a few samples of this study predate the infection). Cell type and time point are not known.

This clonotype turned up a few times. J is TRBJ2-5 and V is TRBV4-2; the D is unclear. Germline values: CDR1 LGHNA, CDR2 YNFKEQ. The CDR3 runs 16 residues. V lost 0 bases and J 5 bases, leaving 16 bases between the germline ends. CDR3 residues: CASSQETSPIGETQYF. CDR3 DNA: TGTGCCAGCAGCCAAGAGACCAGCCCCATTGGGGAGACCCAGTACTTC.

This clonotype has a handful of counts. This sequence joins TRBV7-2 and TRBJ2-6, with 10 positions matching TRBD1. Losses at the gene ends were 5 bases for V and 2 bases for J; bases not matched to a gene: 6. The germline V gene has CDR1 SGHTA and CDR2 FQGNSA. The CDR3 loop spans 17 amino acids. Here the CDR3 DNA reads TGTGCCAGCAGCCCGTTCGGACAGGGGGCTGGGGCCAACGTCCTGACTTTC. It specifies CASSPFGQGAGANVLTF.

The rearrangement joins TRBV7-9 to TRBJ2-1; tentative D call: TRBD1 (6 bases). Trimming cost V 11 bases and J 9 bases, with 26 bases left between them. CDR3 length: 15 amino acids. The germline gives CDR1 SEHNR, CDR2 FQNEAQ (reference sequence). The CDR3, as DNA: TGTGCCGTGGCCCCTCCCGGGACAACAGAGGTTGAGCAGTTCTTC. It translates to CAVAPPGTTEVEQFF.

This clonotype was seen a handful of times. DNA for the CDR3: TGTGCCAGCAGGCCAGCTGGGGCAGATACGCAGTATTTT. Protein sequence: CASRPAGADTQYF. The rearrangement uses TRBV12-3 or TRBV12-4 and TRBJ2-3; D remains unclear. The CDR3 runs 13 residues. The V end was cut by 6 bases, the J end by 4 bases, with 11 bases between.

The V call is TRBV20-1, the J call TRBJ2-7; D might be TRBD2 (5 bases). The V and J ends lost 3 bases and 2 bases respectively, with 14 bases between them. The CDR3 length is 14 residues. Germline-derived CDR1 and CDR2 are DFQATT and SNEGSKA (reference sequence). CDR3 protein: CSARWARGPYEQYF. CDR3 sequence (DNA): TGCAGTGCTAGGTGGGCTCGCGGGCCCTACGAGCAGTACTTC.

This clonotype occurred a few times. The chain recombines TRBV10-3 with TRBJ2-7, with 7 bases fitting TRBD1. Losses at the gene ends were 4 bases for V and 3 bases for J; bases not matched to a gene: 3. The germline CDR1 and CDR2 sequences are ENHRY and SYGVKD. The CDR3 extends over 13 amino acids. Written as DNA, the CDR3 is TGTGCCATCAGTGGACAGGGTAACTACGAGCAGTACGTC. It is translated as CAISGQGNYEQYV.

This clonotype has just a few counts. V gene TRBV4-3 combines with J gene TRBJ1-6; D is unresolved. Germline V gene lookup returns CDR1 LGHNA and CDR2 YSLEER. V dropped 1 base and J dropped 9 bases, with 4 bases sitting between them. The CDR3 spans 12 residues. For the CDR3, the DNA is TGCGCCAGCAGCCAAGCGAGTTCACCCCTCCACTTT. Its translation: CASSQASSPLHF.